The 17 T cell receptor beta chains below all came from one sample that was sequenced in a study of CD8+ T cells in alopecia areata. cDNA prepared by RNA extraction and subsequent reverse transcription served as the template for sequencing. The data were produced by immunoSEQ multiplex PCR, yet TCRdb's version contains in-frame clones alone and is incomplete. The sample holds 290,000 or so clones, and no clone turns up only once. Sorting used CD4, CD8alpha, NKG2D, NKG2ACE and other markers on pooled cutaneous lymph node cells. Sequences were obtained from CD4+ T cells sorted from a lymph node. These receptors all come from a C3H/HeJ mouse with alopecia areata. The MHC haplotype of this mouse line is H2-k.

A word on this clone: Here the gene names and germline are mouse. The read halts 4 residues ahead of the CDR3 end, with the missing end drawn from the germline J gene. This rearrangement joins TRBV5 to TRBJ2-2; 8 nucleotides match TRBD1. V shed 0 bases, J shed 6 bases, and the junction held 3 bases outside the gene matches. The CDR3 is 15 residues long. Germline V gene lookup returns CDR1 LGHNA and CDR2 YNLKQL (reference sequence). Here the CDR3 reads CASSQDPGGAGQLYF. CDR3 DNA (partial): TGTGCCAGCAGCCAAGATCCAGGGGGCGCCGGG.

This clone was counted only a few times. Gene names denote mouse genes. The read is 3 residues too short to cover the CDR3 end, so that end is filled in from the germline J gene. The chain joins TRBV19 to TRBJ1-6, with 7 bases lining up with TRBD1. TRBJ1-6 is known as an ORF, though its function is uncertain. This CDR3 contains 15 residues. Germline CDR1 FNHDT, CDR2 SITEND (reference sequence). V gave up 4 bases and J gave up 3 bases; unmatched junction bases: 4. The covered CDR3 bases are TGTGCCAGCAGTCGACAGGGTAACTATAATTCGCCC. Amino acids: CASSRQGNYNSP. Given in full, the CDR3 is CASSRQGNYNSPLYF.

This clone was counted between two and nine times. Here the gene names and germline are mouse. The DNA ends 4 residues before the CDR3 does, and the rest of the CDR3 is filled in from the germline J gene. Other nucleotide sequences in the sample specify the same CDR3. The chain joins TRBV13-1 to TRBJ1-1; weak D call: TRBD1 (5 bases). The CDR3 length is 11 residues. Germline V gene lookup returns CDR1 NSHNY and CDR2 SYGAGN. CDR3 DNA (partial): TGTGCCAGCAGTGGTCAGGGA. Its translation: CASSGQG. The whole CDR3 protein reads CASSGQGEVFF.

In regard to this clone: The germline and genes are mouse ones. The CDR3 sequence: CASSGRGPSAETLYF. The sequenced CDR3 bases are TGTGCCAGCAGTGGCAGGGGGCCAAGTGCAGAA. The chain couples TRBV13-3 to TRBJ2-3; TRBD1 matches at 8 bases. Coverage ceases 4 residues before the CDR3 finishes, and the germline J gene fills in the end. The germline gives CDR1 NNHDY, CDR2 SYVADS. Losses at the gene ends were 3 bases for V and 0 bases for J; bases not matched to a gene: 3. This CDR3 contains 15 residues.

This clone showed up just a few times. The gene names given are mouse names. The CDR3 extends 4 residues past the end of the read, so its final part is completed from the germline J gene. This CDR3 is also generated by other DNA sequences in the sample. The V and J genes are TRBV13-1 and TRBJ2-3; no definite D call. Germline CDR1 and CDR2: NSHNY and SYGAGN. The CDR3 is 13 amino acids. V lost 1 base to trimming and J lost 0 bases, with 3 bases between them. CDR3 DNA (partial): TGTGCCAGCAGTGATCTGAGTGCAGAA. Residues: CASSDLSAE. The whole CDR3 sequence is CASSDLSAETLYF.

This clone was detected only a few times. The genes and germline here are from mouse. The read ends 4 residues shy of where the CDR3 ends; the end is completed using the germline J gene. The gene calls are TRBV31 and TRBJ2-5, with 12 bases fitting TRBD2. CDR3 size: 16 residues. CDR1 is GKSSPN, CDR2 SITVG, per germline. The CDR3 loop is CAWSPDWGGPKDTQYF. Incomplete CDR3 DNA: TGTGCCTGGAGTCCCGACTGGGGGGGCCCGAAAGAC.

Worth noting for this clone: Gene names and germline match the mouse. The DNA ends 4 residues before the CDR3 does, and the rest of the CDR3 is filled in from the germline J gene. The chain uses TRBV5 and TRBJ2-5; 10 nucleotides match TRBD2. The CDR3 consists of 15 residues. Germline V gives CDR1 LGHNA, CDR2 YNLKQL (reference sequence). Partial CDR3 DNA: TGTGCCAGCAGCCCGCGGACTGGGGGTAGTGAC. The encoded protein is CASSPRTGGSD. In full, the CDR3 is CASSPRTGGSDTQYF.

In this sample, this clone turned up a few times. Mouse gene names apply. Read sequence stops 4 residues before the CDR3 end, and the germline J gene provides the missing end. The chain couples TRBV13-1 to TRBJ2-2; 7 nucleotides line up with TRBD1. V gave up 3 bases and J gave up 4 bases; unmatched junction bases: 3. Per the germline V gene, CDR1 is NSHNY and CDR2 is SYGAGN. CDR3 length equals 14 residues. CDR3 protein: CASSAQGSTGQLYF. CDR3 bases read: TGTGCCAGCAGTGCACAGGGGAGCACCGGG.

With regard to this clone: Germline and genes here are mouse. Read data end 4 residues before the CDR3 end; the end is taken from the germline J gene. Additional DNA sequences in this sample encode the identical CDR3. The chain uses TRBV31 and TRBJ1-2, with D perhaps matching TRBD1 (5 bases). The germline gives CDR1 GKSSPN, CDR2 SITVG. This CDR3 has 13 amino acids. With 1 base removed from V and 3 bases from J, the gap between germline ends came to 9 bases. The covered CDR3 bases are TGTGCCTGGAGTCCGCAGGGATACTCC. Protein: CAWSPQGYS. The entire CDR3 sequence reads CAWSPQGYSDYTF.

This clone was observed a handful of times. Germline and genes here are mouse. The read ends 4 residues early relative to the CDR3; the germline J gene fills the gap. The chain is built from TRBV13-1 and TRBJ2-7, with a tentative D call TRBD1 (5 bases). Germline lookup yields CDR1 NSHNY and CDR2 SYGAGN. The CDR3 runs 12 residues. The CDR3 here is CASSLDRYEQYF. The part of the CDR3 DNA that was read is TGTGCCAGCAGTCTCGACAGATAT.

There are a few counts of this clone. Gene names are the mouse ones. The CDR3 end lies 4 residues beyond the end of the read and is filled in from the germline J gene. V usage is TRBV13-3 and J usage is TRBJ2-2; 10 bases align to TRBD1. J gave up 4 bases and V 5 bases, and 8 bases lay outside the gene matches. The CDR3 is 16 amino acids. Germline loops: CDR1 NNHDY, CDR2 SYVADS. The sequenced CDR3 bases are TGTGCCAGCAGGCCGGGACAGGGGAGACGCACCGGG. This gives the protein CASRPGQGRRTG. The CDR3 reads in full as CASRPGQGRRTGQLYF.

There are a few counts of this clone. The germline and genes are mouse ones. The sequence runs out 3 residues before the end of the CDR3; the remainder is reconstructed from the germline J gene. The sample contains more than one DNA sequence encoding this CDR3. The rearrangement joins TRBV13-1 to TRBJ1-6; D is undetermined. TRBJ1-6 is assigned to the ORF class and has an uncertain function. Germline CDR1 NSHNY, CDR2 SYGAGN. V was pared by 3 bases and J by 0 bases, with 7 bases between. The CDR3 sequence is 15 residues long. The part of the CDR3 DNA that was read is TGTGCCAGCAGTGGGACTGATTCCTATAATTCGCCC. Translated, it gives CASSGTDSYNSP. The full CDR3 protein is CASSGTDSYNSPLYF.

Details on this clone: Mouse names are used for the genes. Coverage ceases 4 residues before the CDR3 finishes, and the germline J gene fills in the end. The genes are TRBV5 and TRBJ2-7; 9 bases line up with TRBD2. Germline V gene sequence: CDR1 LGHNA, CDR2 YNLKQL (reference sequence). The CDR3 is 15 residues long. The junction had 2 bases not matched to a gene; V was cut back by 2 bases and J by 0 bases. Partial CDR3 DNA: TGTGCCAGCAGCCAAAGACTGGGGGACTCCTAT. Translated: CASSQRLGDSY. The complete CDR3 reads CASSQRLGDSYEQYF.

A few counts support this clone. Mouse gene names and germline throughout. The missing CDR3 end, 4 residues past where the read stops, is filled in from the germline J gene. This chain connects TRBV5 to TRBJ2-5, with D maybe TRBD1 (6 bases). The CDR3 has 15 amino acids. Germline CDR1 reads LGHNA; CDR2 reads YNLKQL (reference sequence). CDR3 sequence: CASSQTGMREDTQYF. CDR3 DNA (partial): TGTGCCAGCAGCCAAACAGGGATGAGGGAAGAC.

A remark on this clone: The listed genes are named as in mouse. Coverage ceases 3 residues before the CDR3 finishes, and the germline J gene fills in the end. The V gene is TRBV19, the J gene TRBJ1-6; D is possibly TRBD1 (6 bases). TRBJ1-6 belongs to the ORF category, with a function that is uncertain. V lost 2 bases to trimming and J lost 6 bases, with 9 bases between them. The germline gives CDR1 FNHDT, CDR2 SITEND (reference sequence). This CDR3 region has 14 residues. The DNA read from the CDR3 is TGTGCCAGCAGTATTGGACAGCCTAATTCGCCC. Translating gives CASSIGQPNSP. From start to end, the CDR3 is CASSIGQPNSPLYF.

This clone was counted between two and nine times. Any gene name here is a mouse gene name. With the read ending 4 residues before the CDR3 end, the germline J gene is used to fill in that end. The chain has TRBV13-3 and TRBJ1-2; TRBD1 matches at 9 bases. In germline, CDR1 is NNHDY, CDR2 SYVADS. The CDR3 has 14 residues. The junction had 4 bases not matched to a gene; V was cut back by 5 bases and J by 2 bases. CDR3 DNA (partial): TGTGCCAGCAGGACGGGACAGGGTAACTCC. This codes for CASRTGQGNS. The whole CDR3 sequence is CASRTGQGNSDYTF.

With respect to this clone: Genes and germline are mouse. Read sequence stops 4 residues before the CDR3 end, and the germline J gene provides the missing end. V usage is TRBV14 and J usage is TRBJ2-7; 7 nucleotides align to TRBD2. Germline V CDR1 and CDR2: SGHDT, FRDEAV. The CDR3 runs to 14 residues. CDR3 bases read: TGTGCCAGCAGTTTTAGCTGGGGGTCTTAT. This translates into CASSFSWGSY. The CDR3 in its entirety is CASSFSWGSYEQYF.